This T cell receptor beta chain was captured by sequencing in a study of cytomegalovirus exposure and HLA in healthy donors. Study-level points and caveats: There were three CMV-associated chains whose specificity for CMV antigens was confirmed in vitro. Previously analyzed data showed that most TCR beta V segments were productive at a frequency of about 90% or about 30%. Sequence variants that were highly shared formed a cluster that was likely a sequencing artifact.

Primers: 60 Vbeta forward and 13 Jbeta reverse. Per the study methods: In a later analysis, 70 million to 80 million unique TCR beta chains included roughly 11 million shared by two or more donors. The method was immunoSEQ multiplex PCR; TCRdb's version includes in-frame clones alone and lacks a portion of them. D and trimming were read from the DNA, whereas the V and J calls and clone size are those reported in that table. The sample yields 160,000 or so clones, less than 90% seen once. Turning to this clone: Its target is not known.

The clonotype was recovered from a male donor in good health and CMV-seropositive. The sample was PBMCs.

The CDR3 DNA follows: TGCGCCAGCAGCGGAACTGGGGAGAGCTACGAGCAGTACTTC. Protein: CASSGTGESYEQYF. This chain uses TRBV5-1 with TRBJ2-7; possible D gene TRBD2, 5 bases. Trimming stripped 4 bases from V and 3 bases from J, with 14 bases between. The germline V gene encodes CDR1 SGHRS and CDR2 YFSETQ. This CDR3 is 14 amino acids long.